Listed below are T cell receptor beta chains from one sample, sequenced in a study of human T cells and chemical hapten exposure. TCRdb reprocessed the RACE reads with MiXCR, giving one entry per CDR3 protein. Of 250,000 to 300,000 distinct CDR3 sequences in the sample, approximately 7.5% were seen once. Sample: whole blood, taken in connection with sensitization to the hapten diphenylcyclopropenone (DPC). These receptors originate from a man in his late teens or twenties with alopecia areata. Some clones in this sample may be carry-over from other donors' samples. CDR3s include the opening cysteine and the closing phenylalanine or tryptophan. A D gene is named only where the DNA matches it firmly.

>-|TRBV9|TRBJ2-1
CASSVVMEAGEQFF
>-|TRBV6-2/TRBV6-3|TRBJ2-4
CASSPWALGQNIQYF
>TRBD2|TRBV7-9|TRBJ2-3
CASTKSGGHTDTQYF
>TRBD1|TRBV4-3|TRBJ1-6
CASTKTAGTGYDSPLHF
>-|TRBV7-2|TRBJ1-1
CASSLNLGGFEAFF
>-|TRBV7-2|TRBJ1-2
CASSLLGRNGFTF
>-|TRBV12-3/TRBV12-4|TRBJ1-1
CASSPWTEAFF
>-|TRBV5-1|TRBJ2-4
CASSLEPGSLAKNIQYF
>-|TRBV6-5|TRBJ1-1
CASSYSTGQGEAFF
>-|TRBV9|TRBJ2-5
CASSDGASETQYF
>TRBD1|TRBV29-1|TRBJ2-3
CSAGLRTGRTDTQYF
>-|TRBV5-1|TRBJ2-4
CASRDTLTAKNIQYF
>-|TRBV4-1|TRBJ2-1
CASSQQEDNEQFF
>-|TRBV12-3/TRBV12-4|TRBJ2-1
CASGSGFHEQFF
>-|TRBV4-3|TRBJ1-1
CASGHDSNTEAFF
>-|TRBV7-9|TRBJ1-2
CASSLRTGNERGYTF
>-|TRBV6-5|TRBJ1-5
CASSPSWGRNQPQHF
>-|TRBV25-1|TRBJ2-3
CASSEGEESDTQYF
>-|TRBV11-3|TRBJ2-1
CASSLGSLNEQFF
>TRBD2|TRBV6-2/TRBV6-3|TRBJ2-3
CASSGTSGGLYF
>-|TRBV20-1|TRBJ1-3
CSAASGNTIYF
>-|TRBV11-3|TRBJ2-1
CASSLESISYNEQFF
>-|TRBV3-1|TRBJ2-3
CASSQGTDSGTDTQYF
>-|TRBV25-1|TRBJ1-2
CASSEWTSGYTF
>-|TRBV7-6|TRBJ2-2
CASSDDTVTGELFF
>TRBD1|TRBV7-2|TRBJ2-1
CASSLRGQLSYNEQFF
>-|TRBV11-2|TRBJ1-6
CASSPNRETYNSPLHF
>-|TRBV6-2/TRBV6-3|TRBJ1-1
CASSSAFPGRTFEAFF
>TRBD1|TRBV7-2|TRBJ1-4
CASSLQGVRGKLFF
>TRBD1|TRBV14|TRBJ1-1
CASSQGTGTGTEAFF
>-|TRBV20-1|TRBJ2-6
CSARIQGLAGANVLTF
>TRBD1|TRBV2|TRBJ1-3
CASSGGQGIAGNTIYF
>-|TRBV2|TRBJ1-1
CASSDRERNTEAFF
>-|TRBV12-3/TRBV12-4|TRBJ1-2
CASSLMPQADPNYGYTF
>-|TRBV4-1|TRBJ2-7
CASSQAGNYEQYF
>-|TRBV25-1|TRBJ2-5
CASSEVGRRETQYF
>-|TRBV7-2|TRBJ1-1
CASSPQSRVSEAFF